This TCR beta chain was recovered during a study of identifying expanded T cells in peripheral blood. Looked up from germline, CDR1 is SGHDN and CDR2 is FVKESK. CDR3 length: 19 residues. J gave up 2 bases and V 4 bases, and 15 bases lay outside the gene matches. Sequenced by immunoSEQ multiplex PCR; TCRdb stores in-frame clones only, minus some. The table shows about 130,000 clones, with 75% to 90% occurring only once. The V and J genes are TRBV14 and TRBJ1-5; the match to TRBD1 covers 9 bases. The specimen was blood. The sequence was collected from a person aged 18 to 75 in good health. The CDR3 loop reads CASSREIRDRDFCNQPQHF. For the CDR3, the DNA is TGTGCCAGCAGCCGAGAAATCCGGGACAGGGACTTTTGCAATCAGCCCCAGCATTTT.